The 14 T cell receptor beta chains in this list originate from one sample, sequenced in a study of OX40 agonist ivuxolimab in advanced cancers. Profiling relied on immunoSEQ multiplex PCR, and the TCRdb table lists in-frame clones only, not all of them. Here the sample spans 65,000 or so clones, about nine tenths being singletons. Sequences were derived from CD4+ or CD8+ T cells sorted from blood, sampled in a trial of the OX40 agonist ivuxolimab. These receptors originate from an adult with an advanced solid tumor such as melanoma, head and neck, liver or kidney cancer.

The genes are TRBV25-1 and TRBJ2-5; possibly TRBD1 or TRBD2 for D (5 bases each). The germline V and J ends were trimmed by 1 base and 7 bases, with 13 bases remaining between them. The CDR3 loop spans 14 amino acids. CDR1 and CDR2 from the germline V gene are MGHDK and SYGVNS. CDR3 coding DNA: TGTGCCAGCAGTGAATCCCTGCCGGGGACGACCCAGTACTTC. Its translation is CASSESLPGTTQYF.

V is TRBV7-3 and J is TRBJ1-6; D perhaps matches TRBD1 (5 bases). Germline lookup yields CDR1 SGHTA and CDR2 FQGTGA. Between the trimmed V and J ends, which lost 5 bases and 7 bases, there was a span of 12 bases. The CDR3 runs to 14 residues. The CDR3 nucleotides are TGTGCCAGCAGCAGGGGACCGAGGAATTCACCCCTCCACTTT. This codes for CASSRGPRNSPLHF.

A single count supports this clone. This chain connects TRBV19 to TRBJ1-6; 8 positions agree with TRBD1. The junction had 6 bases not matched to a gene; V was cut back by 3 bases and J by 8 bases. Germline V CDR1 and CDR2: LNHDA, SQIVND (reference sequence). There are 15 residues in the CDR3. The CDR3 reads CASSIGGQGDSPLHF. The CDR3 bases are TGTGCCAGTAGTATCGGTGGACAGGGCGATTCACCCCTCCACTTT.

The V gene is TRBV2, the J gene TRBJ1-5; tentatively, D is TRBD1 (5 bases). Germline assignment: CDR1 SNHLY and CDR2 FYNNEI. The V and J ends lost 4 bases and 1 base respectively, with 11 bases between them. The CDR3 covers 15 residues. The CDR3 DNA follows: TGTGCCAGCAGTGTGAGCCAGGGAAGCAATCAGCCCCAGCATTTT. Amino acid sequence: CASSVSQGSNQPQHF.

The rearrangement uses TRBV5-1 and TRBJ1-3, with TRBD1 identical over 7 bases. The V gene end was trimmed by 0 bases and the J gene end by 0 bases; junction bases not matched to a gene: 6. The CDR3 is 17 residues long. The germline V gene encodes CDR1 SGHRS and CDR2 YFSETQ. The CDR3 DNA is TGCGCCAGCAGCTTGGCCCCCGCAGGGGGCTCTGGAAACACCATATATTTT. Residues: CASSLAPAGGSGNTIYF.

The chain joins TRBV4-1 to TRBJ1-6; D call uncertain. The CDR3 consists of 16 residues. V was clipped by 4 bases and J by 7 bases, with 17 bases between them. Per germline, CDR1 MGHRA and CDR2 YSYEKL. The CDR3 DNA reads TGCGCCAGCAGCCTCGAACGCGTGAACTTAAATTCACCCCTCCACTTT. This encodes CASSLERVNLNSPLHF.

The chain joins TRBV5-6 to TRBJ1-5, with 7 positions matching TRBD1. V shed 1 base, J shed 6 bases, and the junction held 7 bases outside the gene matches. CDR3 length: 15 residues. Germline V gives CDR1 SGHDT, CDR2 YYEEEE. The CDR3 sequence: CASSLKQGMSQPQHF. For the CDR3, the DNA is TGTGCCAGCAGCTTGAAACAGGGGATGTCTCAGCCCCAGCATTTT.

This rearrangement joins TRBV4-1 to TRBJ2-2; no definite D call. Trimming shortened V by 3 bases and J by 1 base, and 6 bases separated the two germline ends. This CDR3 has 14 amino acids. Germline CDR1 is MGHRA and CDR2 is YSYEKL. The CDR3 here is CASSHGENTGELFF. For the CDR3, the DNA is TGCGCCAGCAGCCATGGCGAGAACACCGGGGAGCTGTTTTTT.

The chain joins TRBV7-3 to TRBJ2-3; 8 bases map to TRBD1. This CDR3 spans 16 amino acids. Germline assignment: CDR1 SGHTA and CDR2 FQGTGA. V lost 1 base and J lost 3; bases outside the gene matches: 6. The CDR3 nucleotides read TGTGCCAGCAGCTTAAGCAGGACAGGGATAACAGATACGCAGTATTTT. This sequence encodes CASSLSRTGITDTQYF.

Of note for this clone: Other nucleotide sequences in the sample specify the same CDR3. V usage is TRBV9 and J usage is TRBJ2-5; maybe TRBD2 (5 bases). V was trimmed by 0 bases and J by 2 bases, leaving 5 bases between them. Germline values: CDR1 SGDLS, CDR2 YYNGEE. This CDR3 region has 13 residues. The CDR3 spells CASSVGGQETQYF. The CDR3 nucleotides read TGTGCCAGCAGCGTAGGAGGGCAAGAGACCCAGTACTTC.

The genes are TRBV29-1 and TRBJ2-3, with 7 bases fitting TRBD1. The germline V gene encodes CDR1 SQVTM and CDR2 ANQGSEA. This CDR3 contains 14 residues. Losses at the gene ends were 0 bases for V and 5 bases for J; bases not matched to a gene: 5. CDR3 sequence reads: CSVEDQGVGDTQYF. The CDR3 DNA follows: TGCAGCGTTGAAGATCAGGGGGTAGGAGATACGCAGTATTTT.

The chain has TRBV28 and TRBJ1-2, with a weak D call TRBD1 (6 bases). Germline V gene sequence: CDR1 MDHEN, CDR2 SYDVKM. Trimming took 2 bases from V and 3 from J, leaving 13 bases between them. CDR3 length: 15 residues. In DNA, the CDR3 is TGTGCCAGCAGTTTAGTCGGGACAACTTACTATGGCTACACCTTC. Translating gives CASSLVGTTYYGYTF.

The chain combines TRBV19 with TRBJ1-1; D unresolved. The germline V and J ends were trimmed by 4 bases and 1 base, with 19 bases remaining between them. The CDR3 covers 17 residues. Germline CDR1 and CDR2: LNHDA and SQIVND (reference sequence). The CDR3 DNA is TGTGCCAGTAGTACTGCCTCCCAAGGGAAGCCGAACACTGAAGCTTTCTTT. It codes for CASSTASQGKPNTEAFF.

The genes are TRBV5-4 and TRBJ2-1, with D possibly TRBD1 on 6 matching bases. Per germline, CDR1 SGHNT and CDR2 YYREEE (reference sequence). This CDR3 is 15 amino acids long. Trimming removed 4 bases from V and 2 bases from J, with 13 bases in between. Here the CDR3 DNA reads TGTGCCAGCAGCACAGGGTGGCGCGCCTACAATGAGCAGTTCTTC. This codes for CASSTGWRAYNEQFF.